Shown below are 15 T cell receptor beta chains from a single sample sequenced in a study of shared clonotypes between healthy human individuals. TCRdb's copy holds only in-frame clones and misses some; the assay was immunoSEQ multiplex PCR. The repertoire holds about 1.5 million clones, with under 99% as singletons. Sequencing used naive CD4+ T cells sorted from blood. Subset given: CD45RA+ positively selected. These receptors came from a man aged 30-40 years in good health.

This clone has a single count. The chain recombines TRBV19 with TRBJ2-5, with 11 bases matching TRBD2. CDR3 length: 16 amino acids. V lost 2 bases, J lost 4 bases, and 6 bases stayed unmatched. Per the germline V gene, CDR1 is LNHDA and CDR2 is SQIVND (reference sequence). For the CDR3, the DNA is TGTGCCAGTAGTATACAGACTAGCGGGGAGGGAGAGACCCAGTACTTC. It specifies CASSIQTSGEGETQYF.

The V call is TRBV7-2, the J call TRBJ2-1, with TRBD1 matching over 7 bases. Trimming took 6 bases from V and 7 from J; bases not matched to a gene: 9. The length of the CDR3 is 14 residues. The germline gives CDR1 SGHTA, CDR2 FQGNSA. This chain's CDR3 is CASSPGQVRNEQFF. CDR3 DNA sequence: TGTGCCAGCAGTCCCGGACAGGTTAGGAATGAGCAGTTCTTC.

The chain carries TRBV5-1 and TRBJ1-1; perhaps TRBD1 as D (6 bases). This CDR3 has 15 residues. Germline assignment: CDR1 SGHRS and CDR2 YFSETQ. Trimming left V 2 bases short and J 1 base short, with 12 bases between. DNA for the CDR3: TGCGCCAGCAGCTTCCGGGGGCAATCGAACACTGAAGCTTTCTTT. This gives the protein CASSFRGQSNTEAFF.

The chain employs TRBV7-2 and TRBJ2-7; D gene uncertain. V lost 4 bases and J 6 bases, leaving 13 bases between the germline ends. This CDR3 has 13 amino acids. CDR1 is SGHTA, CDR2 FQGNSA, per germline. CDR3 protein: CASSSTRSTEQYF. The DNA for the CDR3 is TGTGCCAGCAGCTCGACGAGGAGCACCGAGCAGTACTTC.

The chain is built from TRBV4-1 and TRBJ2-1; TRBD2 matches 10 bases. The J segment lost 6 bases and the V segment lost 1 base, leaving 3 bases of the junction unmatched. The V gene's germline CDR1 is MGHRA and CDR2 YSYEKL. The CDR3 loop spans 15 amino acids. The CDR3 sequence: CASSQVSGRPNEQFF. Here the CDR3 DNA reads TGCGCCAGCAGCCAAGTTAGCGGGAGGCCCAATGAGCAGTTCTTC.

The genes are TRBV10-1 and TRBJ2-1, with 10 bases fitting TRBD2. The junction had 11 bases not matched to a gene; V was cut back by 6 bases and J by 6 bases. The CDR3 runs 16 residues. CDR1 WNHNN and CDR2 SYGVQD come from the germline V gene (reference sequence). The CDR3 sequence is CASSRVPSGSGNEQFF. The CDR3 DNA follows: TGCGCCAGCAGCCGCGTCCCTAGCGGGAGTGGCAATGAGCAGTTCTTC.

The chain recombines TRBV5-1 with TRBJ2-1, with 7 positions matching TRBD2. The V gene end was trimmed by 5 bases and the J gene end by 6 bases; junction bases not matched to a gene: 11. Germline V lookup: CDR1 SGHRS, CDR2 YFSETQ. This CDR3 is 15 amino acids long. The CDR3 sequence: CASRKTSHEVNEQFF. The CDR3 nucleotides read TGCGCCAGCAGGAAGACTAGCCACGAAGTCAATGAGCAGTTCTTC.

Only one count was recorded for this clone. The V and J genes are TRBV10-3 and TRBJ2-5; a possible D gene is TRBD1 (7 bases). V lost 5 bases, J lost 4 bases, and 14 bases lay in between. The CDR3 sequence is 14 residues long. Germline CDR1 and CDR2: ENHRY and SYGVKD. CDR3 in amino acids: CAISPRQGGETQYF. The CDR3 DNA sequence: TGTGCCATCAGTCCGAGGCAGGGGGGAGAGACCCAGTACTTC.

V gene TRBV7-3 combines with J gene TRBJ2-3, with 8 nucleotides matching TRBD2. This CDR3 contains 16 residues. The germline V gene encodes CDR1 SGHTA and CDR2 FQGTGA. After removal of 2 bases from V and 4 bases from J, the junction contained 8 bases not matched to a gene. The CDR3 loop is CASSLVAGGGADTQYF. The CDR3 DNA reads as TGTGCCAGCAGCTTAGTTGCGGGAGGTGGCGCAGATACGCAGTATTTT.

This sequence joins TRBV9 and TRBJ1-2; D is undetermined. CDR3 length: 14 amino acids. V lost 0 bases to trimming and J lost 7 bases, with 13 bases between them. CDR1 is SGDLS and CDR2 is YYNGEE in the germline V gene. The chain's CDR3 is CASSVVGFSGGYTF. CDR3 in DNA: TGTGCCAGCAGCGTAGTGGGTTTTTCGGGTGGCTACACCTTC.

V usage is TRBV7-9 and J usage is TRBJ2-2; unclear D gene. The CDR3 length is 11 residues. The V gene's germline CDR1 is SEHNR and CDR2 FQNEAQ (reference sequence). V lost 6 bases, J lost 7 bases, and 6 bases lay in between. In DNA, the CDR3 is TGTGCCAGCAGTACGTTCGGGGAGCTGTTTTTT. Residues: CASSTFGELFF.

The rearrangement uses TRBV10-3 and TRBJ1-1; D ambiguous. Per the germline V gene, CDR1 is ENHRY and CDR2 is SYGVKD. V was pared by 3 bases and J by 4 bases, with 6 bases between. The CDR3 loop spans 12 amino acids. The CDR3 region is CAISEAGTEAFF. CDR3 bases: TGTGCCATCAGTGAAGCTGGCACTGAAGCTTTCTTT.

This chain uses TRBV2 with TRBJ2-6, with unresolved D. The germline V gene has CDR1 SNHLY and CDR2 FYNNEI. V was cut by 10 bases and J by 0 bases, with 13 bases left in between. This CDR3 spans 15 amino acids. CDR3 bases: TGTGCCACCAGACCAAGGTTCTCTGGGGCCAACGTCCTGACTTTC. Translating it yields CATRPRFSGANVLTF.

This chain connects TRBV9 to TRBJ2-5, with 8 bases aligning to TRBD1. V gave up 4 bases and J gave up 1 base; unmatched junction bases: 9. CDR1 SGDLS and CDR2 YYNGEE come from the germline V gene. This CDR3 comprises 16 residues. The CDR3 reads CASSPRGQALQETQYF. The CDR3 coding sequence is TGTGCCAGCAGCCCACGGGGACAGGCTCTCCAAGAGACCCAGTACTTC.

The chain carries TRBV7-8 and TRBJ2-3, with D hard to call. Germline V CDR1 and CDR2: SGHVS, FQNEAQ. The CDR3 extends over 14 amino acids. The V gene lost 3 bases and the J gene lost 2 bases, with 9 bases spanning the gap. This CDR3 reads CASSFFAITDTQYF. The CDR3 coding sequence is TGTGCCAGCAGCTTCTTCGCAATCACAGATACGCAGTATTTT.